This T cell receptor beta chain was documented in a study of T cell responses to AZD1222 COVID-19 vaccine. The study's findings and limits: The study sampled repertoires only after the peak T cell response. Clonal diversity may have been underestimated in mostly white British donors.

Germline CDR1 MDHEN, CDR2 SYDVKM. J gave up 2 bases and V 5 bases, and 5 bases lay outside the gene matches. The CDR3 contains 14 residues. Sequencing used immunoSEQ multiplex PCR; TCRdb keeps in-frame clones, though not all of them. The sample consists of 100,000 to 150,000 clones, more than 70% of them appearing once. Note on this clone: Its specificity is unknown.

Material: peripheral blood, obtained on day 0 of AZD1222 vaccination. The receptor was isolated from an adult in good health. The chain couples TRBV28 to TRBJ1-1; 7 bases agree with TRBD1. The CDR3 DNA reads TGTGCCAGCAGTGACAGACAGGGTAACACTGAAGCTTTCTTT. Translating it yields CASSDRQGNTEAFF.